These 2 T cell receptor beta chains were all obtained from the same sample, sequenced in a study of blood T cell repertoires in COVID-19. This table comes from immunoSEQ multiplex PCR, and its TCRdb copy is limited to in-frame clones, with some not included. Among about 300,000 clones, about 82% were seen once, and the ten largest hold 1.6%. Sequencing used peripheral blood. The receptor set was obtained from a woman in her forties or fifties with acute or convalescent COVID-19.

This chain joins TRBV1 and TRBJ2-1; whether TRBD2, the table's D call, matches the DNA was not checked. TRBV1 is a recognized pseudogene. The CDR3 has 14 amino acids. The CDR3 here is CTSSHGLVDFEQFF. Here the CDR3 DNA reads TGCACCAGCAGCCATGGACTTGTGGATTTTGAGCAGTTCTTC.

CDR3 residues: CASSLSAYEQYF. The CDR3 nucleotides read TGTGCCAGCAGCTTGTCCGCCTACGAGCAGTACTTC. The chain is built from TRBV5-6 and TRBJ2-7; D not resolved. The CDR3 loop spans 12 amino acids. Germline lookup yields CDR1 SGHDT and CDR2 YYEEEE. Trimming removed 1 base at V and 2 bases at J, with 4 bases between.